Below are 22 T cell receptor beta chains sequenced from a single sample in a study of control samples from healthy donors and cancer patients. Sequencing used immunoSEQ multiplex PCR; TCRdb keeps in-frame clones, though not all of them. The sample records 100,000 to 150,000 clones, approximately 92% being singletons. Sequenced material: blood. All receptors derive from a woman between 45 and 60 years old in good health.

The chain recombines TRBV7-9 with TRBJ1-3; 7 bases are a match to TRBD1. Germline lookup yields CDR1 SEHNR and CDR2 FQNEAQ (reference sequence). Trimming at V came to 4 bases and at J to 0 bases, leaving 9 bases not matched to a gene. The CDR3 totals 17 residues. The CDR3 DNA is TGTGCCAGCAGCTCAGGGGGGACAGCTAACTCTGGAAACACCATATATTTT. This translates into CASSSGGTANSGNTIYF.

The chain uses TRBV19 and TRBJ1-3, with 7 bases that match TRBD1. The CDR3 sequence is 15 residues long. J was trimmed by 0 bases and V by 6 bases; bases with no gene match: 5. Germline CDR1 and CDR2: LNHDA and SQIVND (reference sequence). The CDR3 sequence is CASSTGQDSGNTIYF. The CDR3, as DNA: TGTGCCAGTAGCACTGGACAGGACTCTGGAAACACCATATATTTT.

The CDR3 nucleotides read TGTGCCAGCGAAGCTCACCAACAACAGGGACAGAGGAGTAGTGAGCAGTTCTTC. It translates to CASEAHQQQGQRSSEQFF. The chain is built from TRBV25-1 and TRBJ2-1; 7 positions agree with TRBD1. Germline CDR1 and CDR2: MGHDK and SYGVNS. V lost 8 bases, J lost 9 bases, and 25 bases stayed unmatched. The CDR3 runs to 18 residues.

This chain connects TRBV27 to TRBJ1-1; D unresolved. The length of the CDR3 is 15 residues. Germline-derived CDR1 and CDR2 are MNHEY and SMNVEV (reference sequence). Deletions cut 5 bases from V and 4 bases from J, with 17 bases between. The CDR3 loop reads CASSARDASGTEAFF. The DNA of the CDR3 is TGTGCCAGCAGTGCGAGGGATGCGTCAGGCACTGAAGCTTTCTTT.

This chain links TRBV10-3 with TRBJ1-1, with unresolved D. The CDR3 is 12 residues long. Deletions cut 3 bases from V and 4 bases from J, with 6 bases between. Per the germline V gene, CDR1 is ENHRY and CDR2 is SYGVKD. CDR3 sequence reads: CAISEGLTEAFF. The CDR3 DNA sequence: TGTGCCATCAGTGAAGGTCTCACTGAAGCTTTCTTT.

The chain joins TRBV21-1 to TRBJ1-5. TRBV21-1 is recorded as a pseudogene. The CDR3 loop spans 15 amino acids. Here the CDR3 DNA reads TGTGCCAGCAGCAAAGGGGGGGACGGGCATCAGCCCCAGCATTTT. Amino acid sequence: CASSKGGDGHQPQHF.

This chain uses TRBV7-2 with TRBJ1-2, with D uncertain. This CDR3 spans 14 amino acids. The ends were cut back, 5 bases at V and 9 bases at J, with 19 bases in the middle. The germline V gene has CDR1 SGHTA and CDR2 FQGNSA. CDR3 sequence reads: CASSPGRQDRSYTF. The CDR3 DNA follows: TGTGCCAGCAGCCCAGGTAGGCAGGATAGGAGCTACACCTTC.

The chain combines TRBV5-6 with TRBJ2-7; D might be TRBD1 (6 bases). The germline V and J ends were trimmed by 3 bases and 6 bases, with 16 bases remaining between them. The CDR3 totals 14 residues. Germline V gene sequence: CDR1 SGHDT, CDR2 YYEEEE. CDR3 amino acids: CASSWDTASTEQYF. CDR3 DNA: TGTGCCAGCAGCTGGGACACCGCTTCCACCGAGCAGTACTTC.

V gene TRBV6-5 combines with J gene TRBJ1-1; perhaps TRBD1 as D (5 bases). This CDR3 is 14 amino acids long. CDR1 MNHEY and CDR2 SVGAGI come from the germline V gene. V was clipped by 6 bases and J by 1 base, with 12 bases between them. CDR3 sequence reads: CASSPGVTNTEAFF. CDR3 nucleotide sequence: TGTGCCAGCAGCCCGGGGGTAACGAACACTGAAGCTTTCTTT.

The chain is built from TRBV5-6 and TRBJ2-7, with 8 bases aligning to TRBD1. Losses at the gene ends were 3 bases for V and 5 bases for J; bases not matched to a gene: 13. CDR1 SGHDT and CDR2 YYEEEE come from the germline V gene. CDR3 length: 16 amino acids. CDR3 DNA: TGTGCCAGCAGCTCGCAGGGGGCAGGGGGCATCCACGAGCAGTACTTC. Protein product: CASSSQGAGGIHEQYF.

This chain links TRBV9 with TRBJ1-4; 9 bases are a match to TRBD1. The CDR3 consists of 16 residues. CDR1 and CDR2 from the germline V gene are SGDLS and YYNGEE. V gave up 0 bases and J gave up 4 bases; unmatched junction bases: 4. DNA for the CDR3: TGTGCCAGCAGCGTAGAGGGGACAGGGTATAATGAAAAACTGTTTTTT. Translation gives CASSVEGTGYNEKLFF. Supplemented by reference TRBV9 and TRBJ1-4, the full variable domain reads DSGVTQTPKHLITATGQRVTLRCSPRSGDLSVYWYQQSLDQGLQFLIQYYNGEERAKGNILERFSAQQFPDLHSELNLSSLELGDSALYFCASSVEGTGYNEKLFFGSGTQLSVL.

The chain combines TRBV19 with TRBJ1-5; 9 bases line up with TRBD1. The CDR3 runs 16 residues. Losses at the gene ends were 8 bases for V and 3 bases for J; bases not matched to a gene: 11. CDR1 is LNHDA and CDR2 is SQIVND in the germline V gene (reference sequence). For the CDR3, the DNA is TGTGCCAGTCGTTCACAGGGGGCTCCCCCCAATCAGCCCCAGCATTTT. Its protein is CASRSQGAPPNQPQHF.

The rearrangement joins TRBV27 to TRBJ1-1; D is undetermined. This CDR3 region has 13 residues. Between the trimmed V and J ends, which lost 3 bases and 1 base, there was a span of 6 bases. Germline lookup yields CDR1 MNHEY and CDR2 SMNVEV (reference sequence). The CDR3 reads CASSLNRNTEAFF. As DNA, the CDR3 is TGTGCCAGCAGTTTGAACAGGAACACTGAAGCTTTCTTT.

The chain uses TRBV28 and TRBJ2-3; 9 bases are shared with TRBD2. V lost 3 bases to trimming and J lost 4 bases; unmatched junction nucleotides: 2. CDR3 length: 14 amino acids. Germline loops: CDR1 MDHEN, CDR2 SYDVKM. This chain's CDR3 is CASSFGTSSDTQYF. The CDR3, as DNA: TGTGCCAGCAGTTTTGGGACTAGCTCAGATACGCAGTATTTT.

This chain joins TRBV6-1 and TRBJ1-5; 8 bases agree with TRBD1. The CDR3 is 17 amino acids. CDR1 is MNHNS, CDR2 SASEGT, per germline. Unmatched junction bases numbered 10, after V lost 6 bases and J lost 0 bases. The CDR3 nucleotides are TGTGCCAGCAGCGAAAAAGCAGGGGGCCATAGCAATCAGCCCCAGCATTTT. This sequence encodes CASSEKAGGHSNQPQHF.

This chain uses TRBV29-1 with TRBJ2-2; no firm D call. The V end lost 7 bases, the J end lost 2 bases, and 14 bases lay between the germline ends. The CDR3 contains 14 residues. Germline V gives CDR1 SQVTM, CDR2 ANQGSEA. CDR3 sequence (DNA): TGCAGCGCCGCATTGACTGCCAACACCGGGGAGCTGTTTTTT. Translation: CSAALTANTGELFF.

As regards this clone: In the same sample, other DNA sequences code for this CDR3. The chain couples TRBV3-1 (or the pseudogene TRBV3-2) to TRBJ1-1; possibly TRBD1 for D (5 bases). Germline-derived CDR1 and CDR2 are LGHDT and YNNKEL (reference sequence). The V end was cut by 4 bases, the J end by 1 base, with 7 bases between. The CDR3 has 13 amino acids. As DNA, the CDR3 is TGTGCCAGCAGCCCTACAGGGAACACTGAAGCTTTCTTT. Translation gives CASSPTGNTEAFF.

The rearrangement joins TRBV12-3 or TRBV12-4 to TRBJ1-2; tentatively, D is TRBD1 (6 bases). The CDR3 is 12 amino acids. V dropped 6 bases and J dropped 7 bases, with 12 bases sitting between them. DNA of the CDR3: TGTGCCAGCAGCCGGCTGGGGGCTGGCTACACCTTC. As protein: CASSRLGAGYTF.

This chain uses TRBV18 with TRBJ2-3; 10 bases fit TRBD2. Trimming took 8 bases from V and 3 from J; bases not matched to a gene: 8. This CDR3 contains 15 residues. Germline V lookup: CDR1 KGHSH, CDR2 LQKENI. The CDR3 nucleotides are TGTGCCAGCCAACCTAGCGGGGGCCCAACAGATACGCAGTATTTT. Its translation: CASQPSGGPTDTQYF.

V usage is TRBV6-5 and J usage is TRBJ1-6; D is undetermined. The CDR3 has 15 amino acids. Germline lookup yields CDR1 MNHEY and CDR2 SVGAGI. Trimming took 7 bases from V and 6 from J, leaving 16 bases between them. For the CDR3, the DNA is TGTGCCAGCATGGTTGGTGTGGGGATTAATTCACCCCTCCACTTT. It translates to CASMVGVGINSPLHF.

This chain joins TRBV30 and TRBJ1-2; D might be TRBD1 (5 bases). The V gene lost 1 base and the J gene lost 6 bases, with 9 bases spanning the gap. Germline V CDR1 and CDR2: GTSNPN, SVGIG (reference sequence). The CDR3 sequence is 12 residues long. The CDR3 nucleotides read TGTGCCTGGAGTGCCCAGGGAGATGGCTACACCTTC. Amino acids: CAWSAQGDGYTF.

V gene TRBV30 combines with J gene TRBJ2-1; 12 bases line up with TRBD2. V lost 3 bases to trimming and J lost 7 bases; unmatched junction nucleotides: 7. The germline gives CDR1 GTSNPN, CDR2 SVGIG (reference sequence). CDR3 length: 15 amino acids. CDR3 sequence (DNA): TGTGCCTGGAGATTCGGACTAGCGGGGCCAAATGAGCAGTTCTTC. It is translated as CAWRFGLAGPNEQFF.